These 26 T cell receptor beta chains were all obtained from the same sample, sequenced in a study of PD-L1 blockade in urothelial cancer. Clones were read by immunoSEQ multiplex PCR, and TCRdb kept only the in-frame ones, dropping some. Of 85,000 to 130,000 clones listed, roughly nine tenths are singletons. The material sequenced was PBMCs, taken around atezolizumab (anti-PD-L1) treatment. These receptor sequences come from a woman of 80 years or more with urothelial cancer.

The rearrangement joins TRBV5-4 to TRBJ2-7, with D hard to call. The CDR3 runs 12 residues. V lost 2 bases and J lost 4, with 7 bases in between. The germline V gene has CDR1 SGHNT and CDR2 YYREEE (reference sequence). As DNA, the CDR3 is TGTGCCAGCAGCTTCACTCTATACGAGCAGTACTTC. It is translated as CASSFTLYEQYF.

V is TRBV28 and J is TRBJ1-5, with D uncertain. CDR1 is MDHEN, CDR2 SYDVKM, per germline. Trimming took off 5 bases at V and 0 bases at J, with 17 bases between the two ends. This CDR3 has 17 amino acids. CDR3 in amino acids: CASSPVGGGYSNQPQHF. CDR3 nucleotides: TGTGCCAGCAGTCCTGTTGGAGGAGGTTATAGCAATCAGCCCCAGCATTTT.

The gene calls are TRBV27 and TRBJ2-7; tentative D call: TRBD1 (6 bases). CDR3 length: 15 residues. Germline assignment: CDR1 MNHEY and CDR2 SMNVEV (reference sequence). The V and J ends lost 2 bases and 2 bases respectively, with 13 bases between them. DNA of the CDR3: TGTGCCAGCAGTTTAGGCTGGACAGAGCCCTACGAGCAGTACTTC. This sequence encodes CASSLGWTEPYEQYF.

The rearrangement links TRBV6-5 to TRBJ1-1; possible D gene TRBD1, 5 bases. Germline assignment: CDR1 MNHEY and CDR2 SVGAGI. V was cut by 3 bases and J by 5 bases, with 10 bases left in between. The CDR3 is 13 residues long. CDR3 in DNA: TGTGCCAGCAGTTATCGGGGGAGAACTGAAGCTTTCTTT. It specifies CASSYRGRTEAFF.

This clone was detected only a few times. This sequence joins TRBV30 and TRBJ2-7; 7 positions match TRBD2. The CDR3 consists of 13 residues. V was pared by 1 base and J by 6 bases, with 6 bases of the junction left unmatched. Germline V gives CDR1 GTSNPN, CDR2 SVGIG (reference sequence). CDR3 sequence: CAWSGVAGGEQYF. CDR3 nucleotide sequence: TGTGCCTGGAGTGGGGTAGCGGGTGGCGAGCAGTACTTC.

This chain connects TRBV4-2 to TRBJ2-2; the match to TRBD1 covers 8 bases. This CDR3 has 15 residues. V was pared by 1 base and J by 6 bases, with 4 bases of the junction left unmatched. CDR1 and CDR2 from the germline V gene are LGHNA and YNFKEQ. Written as DNA, the CDR3 is TGTGCCAGCAGCCAAGGGACAGGGCGGGCCGGGGAGCTGTTTTTT. Its protein is CASSQGTGRAGELFF.

This rearrangement joins TRBV2 to TRBJ1-5; D gene unclear. This CDR3 spans 14 amino acids. The V end lost 1 base, the J end lost 3 bases, and 7 bases lay between the germline ends. Germline V lookup: CDR1 SNHLY, CDR2 FYNNEI. CDR3 sequence: CASSEERDNQPQHF. DNA of the CDR3: TGTGCCAGCAGTGAAGAGAGGGACAATCAGCCCCAGCATTTT.

V is TRBV7-8 and J is TRBJ2-2; D may be TRBD1 (6 bases). The germline V gene encodes CDR1 SGHVS and CDR2 FQNEAQ. CDR3 length equals 17 residues. V was shortened by 5 bases and J by 0 bases, with 16 bases between the two germline ends. CDR3 loop: CASSPRGTRPNTGELFF. Here the CDR3 DNA reads TGTGCCAGCAGCCCTAGGGGGACAAGACCGAACACCGGGGAGCTGTTTTTT.

The V and J genes are TRBV5-4 and TRBJ2-5; 8 bases agree with TRBD2. The CDR3 has 15 amino acids. The V segment lost 0 bases and the J segment 1 base; nucleotides outside the gene matches: 2. Germline-derived CDR1 and CDR2 are SGHNT and YYREEE (reference sequence). The CDR3 nucleotides are TGTGCCAGCAGCTTGGGAGCGGGAGTCCAAGAGACCCAGTACTTC. It codes for CASSLGAGVQETQYF.

V gene TRBV7-2 combines with J gene TRBJ2-1; 10 nucleotides match TRBD2. CDR1 and CDR2 from the germline V gene are SGHTA and FQGNSA. The CDR3 runs to 15 residues. The trim removed 1 base at V and 5 bases at J, leaving 2 bases unmatched. The CDR3 here is CASSLVTSGNNEQFF. CDR3 coding DNA: TGTGCCAGCAGCTTAGTAACTAGCGGGAACAATGAGCAGTTCTTC.

Regarding this clone: Other nucleotide sequences in the sample specify the same CDR3. The rearrangement joins TRBV6-5 to TRBJ1-1; 11 nucleotides align to TRBD1. With V trimmed by 6 bases and J by 4 bases, 1 base remained unmatched. This CDR3 is built from 13 residues. Germline V gene sequence: CDR1 MNHEY, CDR2 SVGAGI. The CDR3 is CASRGQGGTEAFF. The CDR3 DNA follows: TGTGCCAGCAGGGGACAGGGGGGCACTGAAGCTTTCTTT.

This chain joins TRBV5-1 and TRBJ2-3; D is ambiguous. V lost 4 bases to trimming and J lost 1 base, with 16 bases between them. Per germline, CDR1 SGHRS and CDR2 YFSETQ. This CDR3 has 16 residues. The chain's CDR3 is CASSPSWLPGTDTQYF. CDR3 nucleotide sequence: TGCGCCAGCAGCCCTTCCTGGCTTCCTGGCACAGATACGCAGTATTTT.

The rearrangement links TRBV2 to TRBJ2-5; 8 bases map to TRBD2. The CDR3 consists of 13 residues. V dropped 10 bases and J dropped 5; count of bases not matched to a gene: 9. CDR1 and CDR2 from the germline V gene are SNHLY and FYNNEI. The CDR3 DNA sequence: TGTGCCACGGGGGGGACCGCAGGGGAGACCCAGTACTTC. It is translated as CATGGTAGETQYF. The full variable domain, completed using reference TRBV2 and TRBJ2-5, is EPEVTQTPSHQVTQMGQEVILRCVPISNHLYFYWYRQILGQKVEFLVSFYNNEISEKSEIFDDQFSVERPDGSNFTLKIRSTKLEDSAMYFCATGGTAGETQYFGPGTRLLVL.

The chain's CDR3 is CASRPIAEIPYEQYF. CDR3 nucleotides: TGTGCCAGCAGGCCGATAGCGGAAATCCCCTACGAGCAGTACTTC. V usage is TRBV27 and J usage is TRBJ2-7; possible D gene TRBD2, 6 bases. This CDR3 spans 15 amino acids. Germline V gives CDR1 MNHEY, CDR2 SMNVEV (reference sequence). Trimming removed 6 bases at V and 2 bases at J, with 17 bases between.

The chain links TRBV10-2 to TRBJ1-1; 9 bases are shared with TRBD1. The J segment lost 5 bases and the V segment lost 6 bases, leaving 4 bases of the junction unmatched. The V gene's germline CDR1 is WSHSY and CDR2 SAAADI. This CDR3 has 13 residues. The CDR3 spells CASSTGGRTEAFF. The CDR3 DNA reads TGCGCCAGCAGCACAGGGGGCCGGACTGAAGCTTTCTTT.

Comments on this clone: The sample carries other DNA sequences with the same CDR3. The V and J genes are TRBV28 and TRBJ1-2; 7 positions agree with TRBD1. This CDR3 contains 14 residues. The germline V gene has CDR1 MDHEN and CDR2 SYDVKM. The V and J ends lost 5 bases and 4 bases, in that order; junction bases with no gene match: 7. The CDR3 coding sequence is TGTGCCAGCAGTCCGCGACAGGGAGGCTATGGCTACACCTTC. Its translation: CASSPRQGGYGYTF.

This rearrangement joins TRBV5-1 to TRBJ2-3; 9 nucleotides agree with TRBD2. Germline V gene lookup returns CDR1 SGHRS and CDR2 YFSETQ. CDR3 length: 15 residues. V dropped 4 bases and J dropped 1; count of bases not matched to a gene: 4. The CDR3 protein is CASSRLAVGTDTQYF. The DNA of the CDR3 is TGCGCCAGCAGCCGACTAGCGGTCGGCACAGATACGCAGTATTTT.

V gene TRBV5-4 combines with J gene TRBJ2-3, with TRBD2 as a possible D gene (5 bases). Germline assignment: CDR1 SGHNT and CDR2 YYREEE (reference sequence). This CDR3 spans 15 amino acids. Trimming pared 2 bases from V and 3 bases from J, leaving 13 bases between. Written as DNA, the CDR3 is TGTGCCAGCAGCTTTCAGGCGGGTTCTACAGATACGCAGTATTTT. Translated: CASSFQAGSTDTQYF.

The V call is TRBV15, the J call TRBJ1-4; TRBD1 is a possible D gene (5 bases). The CDR3 sequence is 17 residues long. Looked up from germline, CDR1 is LNHNV and CDR2 is YYDKDF (reference sequence). The V gene lost 3 bases and the J gene lost 8 bases, with 22 bases spanning the gap. In nucleotides, the CDR3 is TGTGCCACCAGCAGGCCCTACAATAACAGGATTGGGGAAAAACTGTTTTTT. This codes for CATSRPYNNRIGEKLFF.

CDR3 coding DNA: TGTGCCACCAGCAGAGTGTTAGGGACTCTTACCTACGAGCAGTACTTC. This translates into CATSRVLGTLTYEQYF. This chain links TRBV15 with TRBJ2-7; a possible D gene is TRBD2 (6 bases). V lost 1 base and J lost 2, with 15 bases in between. The length of the CDR3 is 16 residues. Germline V gene sequence: CDR1 LNHNV, CDR2 YYDKDF (reference sequence).

This chain connects TRBV27 to TRBJ1-2; 9 positions match TRBD1. The germline V gene encodes CDR1 MNHEY and CDR2 SMNVEV (reference sequence). The CDR3 consists of 14 residues. Trimming at V came to 4 bases and at J to 4 bases, leaving 4 bases not matched to a gene. The CDR3 reads CASSYAGQGYGYTF. CDR3 DNA: TGTGCCAGCAGTTATGCGGGACAGGGCTATGGCTACACCTTC.

The chain has TRBV6-4 and TRBJ2-3, with 12 bases lining up with TRBD2. CDR1 is MRHNA and CDR2 is SNTAGT in the germline V gene. J was trimmed by 0 bases and V by 8 bases; bases with no gene match: 3. This CDR3 contains 15 residues. CDR3 in amino acids: CASSSGRASTDTQYF. For the CDR3, the DNA is TGTGCCAGCTCTAGCGGGAGGGCTAGCACAGATACGCAGTATTTT.

This clone was detected a few times. V is TRBV28 and J is TRBJ1-5; 7 bases are shared with TRBD1. This CDR3 is 12 amino acids long. J was trimmed by 6 bases and V by 5 bases; bases with no gene match: 1. Germline V gene data show CDR1 as MDHEN and CDR2 as SYDVKM. The CDR3 DNA reads TGTGCCAGCAGTAGGGGGCTTCAGCCCCAGCATTTT. As protein: CASSRGLQPQHF.

The rearrangement joins TRBV28 to TRBJ1-2, with D unresolved. From germline, CDR1 is MDHEN and CDR2 SYDVKM. The CDR3 contains 13 residues. Trimming cost V 6 bases and J 4 bases, with 12 bases left between them. CDR3 in amino acids: CASSPPQAYGYTF. The CDR3 DNA is TGTGCCAGCAGCCCTCCTCAGGCCTATGGCTACACCTTC.

This chain links TRBV18 with TRBJ1-2, with D uncertain. The CDR3 covers 11 residues. Deletions cut 6 bases from V and 7 bases from J, with 9 bases between. In germline, CDR1 is KGHSH, CDR2 LQKENI. CDR3 sequence: CASSQEGGYTF. In DNA, the CDR3 is TGTGCCAGCTCGCAAGAGGGTGGCTACACCTTC.

The rearrangement joins TRBV5-6 to TRBJ2-2; the D gene is possibly TRBD1 (7 bases). Germline values: CDR1 SGHDT, CDR2 YYEEEE. This CDR3 is 14 amino acids long. The V gene lost 1 base and the J gene lost 9 bases, with 13 bases spanning the gap. CDR3 protein: CASSLQGGRRELFF. As DNA, the CDR3 is TGTGCCAGCAGCTTGCAGGGGGGTCGGAGGGAGCTGTTTTTT.